This T cell receptor beta chain came from a study of blood T cell repertoires in COVID-19. Background on the study: Acute-phase and convalescent COVID-19 samples originated in the United States, Italy and Spain. PBMCs, B-cell-depleted T cells, or T cells provided the cDNA or gDNA that made up the material.

The CDR3 runs 15 residues. Looked up from germline, CDR1 is MDHEN and CDR2 is SYDVKM. The J segment lost 4 bases and the V segment lost 5 bases, leaving 9 bases of the junction unmatched. Authors' data handling: Estimation of nucleated cell counts was performed using reference gene primer amplification. Here immunoSEQ multiplex PCR was the method, and the copy in TCRdb shows in-frame clones only, minus some. For V, J and clone size, that table is used; D and trimming come from the DNA. Among around 180,000 clones listed, roughly 85% were seen once. The chain has TRBV28 and TRBJ2-7; 9 nucleotides align to TRBD2. Sequencing was carried out using peripheral blood. The origin of this receptor is an elderly woman with active or convalescent COVID-19. Here the CDR3 reads CASSLPLSGRYEQYF. CDR3 coding DNA: TGTGCCAGCAGTCTCCCTTTGAGCGGGAGGTACGAGCAGTACTTC.